This T cell receptor beta chain is drawn from a study of circulating CD8 cells and anti-PD-1 response in melanoma. Background on the study: Nivolumab was given intravenously at 3 mg/kg every 2 weeks. Overall study findings and caveats: Patients included both untreated and previously treated individuals. Peptide assays on expanded sorted subsets replaced tumor-based reactivity testing. Under 8% of TRB clonotypes were shared between subsets at M1.

TCR libraries were prepared from around 15 ng of total RNA with the QIAseq Immune Repertoire TCR panel. In TCRdb, the reads were re-called with MiXCR into one record per CDR3 protein. The repertoire consists of about 390 distinct CDR3 sequences, with around 4.8% occurring once and the leading ten covering 40% to 45%. From live CD3+CD8+TCRalphabeta+ cells, four PD-1 and/or TIGIT subsets were sorted. This clonotype is judged hyperexpanded. What it binds is unknown. CDR3 size: 14 residues. Germline CDR1 and CDR2: SGHAT and FQNNGV. With 2 bases removed from V and 1 base from J, the gap between germline ends came to 5 bases.

The material was CD8+ T cells from PBMCs, obtained at baseline or after one month of anti-PD-1 therapy (not recorded which). This receptor was taken from a human donor with melanoma. This rearrangement joins TRBV11-2 to TRBJ2-2; D unclear. The CDR3 nucleotides read TGTGCCAGCAGCTTAATGAGGAACACCGGGGAGCTGTTTTTT. The encoded protein is CASSLMRNTGELFF.